The 11 T cell receptor beta chains in this list originate from one sample, sequenced in a study of CD8 T cells in ankylosing spondylitis. TCRdb re-called the 5' RACE reads through MiXCR, storing one row per CDR3 protein. The sample yields 40,000 to 55,000 distinct CDR3 sequences, roughly 7.3% seen once. The sample taken for sequencing was blood, either unsorted or a sorted T cell fraction (not recorded which). These receptors all stem from a female donor with ankylosing spondylitis or in good health (not recorded which).

This clonotype occurred many times. The V call is TRBV5-1, the J call TRBJ1-1; D unresolved. Germline V lookup: CDR1 SGHRS, CDR2 YFSETQ. The CDR3 covers 14 residues. Trimming stripped 6 bases from V and 1 base from J, with 13 bases between. The CDR3 sequence: CASTPFWGNTEAFF. DNA for the CDR3: TGCGCCAGCACCCCATTCTGGGGGAACACTGAAGCTTTCTTT.

The chain carries TRBV5-1 and TRBJ2-5; D call uncertain. V was pared by 0 bases and J by 0 bases, with 6 bases between. The germline CDR1 and CDR2 sequences are SGHRS and YFSETQ. CDR3 length equals 14 residues. In nucleotides, the CDR3 is TGCGCCAGCAGCTTGGGAAGTTACCAAGAGACCCAGTACTTC. Its protein product is CASSLGSYQETQYF.

The sample holds many counts of this clonotype. The CDR3 nucleotides are TGTGCCAGCAGTCCGTTGACAGGGGTGGAGAATTCACCCCTCCACTTT. It translates to CASSPLTGVENSPLHF. The chain combines TRBV12-3 or TRBV12-4 with TRBJ1-6; 8 bases are a match to TRBD1. J gave up 7 bases and V 5 bases, and 10 bases lay outside the gene matches. The CDR3 contains 16 residues.

This clonotype was counted many times. The chain employs TRBV5-1 and TRBJ2-2, with TRBD1 matching 9 bases. Germline values: CDR1 SGHRS, CDR2 YFSETQ. The CDR3 extends over 16 amino acids. V lost 4 bases and J lost 1; bases outside the gene matches: 5. The CDR3 sequence is CASSRTGGRNTGELFF. The CDR3 DNA reads as TGCGCCAGCAGCCGTACAGGGGGCAGGAACACCGGGGAGCTGTTTTTT.

This clonotype has at least ten counts. CDR3 sequence (DNA): TGCGCCAGCAGCTTGGGGCCAGTGGGCGGAACCTACAATGAGCAGTTCTTC. It specifies CASSLGPVGGTYNEQFF. This chain uses TRBV5-1 with TRBJ2-1; D not certain. The V end was cut by 0 bases, the J end by 2 bases, with 15 bases between. This CDR3 region has 17 residues. CDR1 and CDR2 from the germline V gene are SGHRS and YFSETQ.

This clonotype has at least ten counts. This chain joins TRBV20-1 and TRBJ2-1; possibly TRBD2 for D (6 bases). Germline CDR1 DFQATT, CDR2 SNEGSKA (reference sequence). V shed 3 bases and J shed 3 bases, with 9 bases lying between them. This CDR3 contains 13 residues. CDR3 in DNA: TGCAGTGCTAGTACGGACTACTACAATGAGCAGTTCTTC. This translates into CSASTDYYNEQFF.

This clonotype was detected many times. The chain joins TRBV28 to TRBJ1-5; D call uncertain. V lost 2 bases, J lost 2 bases, and 7 bases lay in between. Germline V gene lookup returns CDR1 MDHEN and CDR2 SYDVKM. CDR3 length equals 14 residues. CDR3 in DNA: TGTGCCAGCAGTTTACGGGAAGGCAATCAGCCCCAGCATTTT. Translated: CASSLREGNQPQHF.

This clonotype showed up many times. V usage is TRBV7-9 and J usage is TRBJ1-1; TRBD1 agrees at 8 bases. Looked up from germline, CDR1 is SEHNR and CDR2 is FQNEAQ (reference sequence). The junction had 3 bases not matched to a gene; V was cut back by 0 bases and J by 0 bases. The CDR3 has 16 amino acids. CDR3: CASSLAEDRVNTEAFF. For the CDR3, the DNA is TGTGCCAGCAGCTTAGCGGAGGACAGGGTGAACACTGAAGCTTTCTTT.

This clonotype was picked up a small number of times. The chain links TRBV11-3 to TRBJ2-3; the D is unclear. Trimming removed 4 bases from V and 6 bases from J, with 8 bases in between. The CDR3 is made up of 12 amino acids. From germline, CDR1 is SGHNT and CDR2 YENEEA. The CDR3 reads CASSYGGDTQYF. The CDR3 DNA sequence: TGTGCCAGCAGCTACGGCGGTGATACGCAGTATTTT.

The table lists this clonotype with many counts. The V and J genes are TRBV7-3 and TRBJ2-3, with D unclear. This CDR3 has 14 amino acids. The V gene lost 2 bases and the J gene lost 0 bases, with 6 bases spanning the gap. Germline V lookup: CDR1 SGHTA, CDR2 FQGTGA. Here the CDR3 reads CASSLRASTDTQYF. Written as DNA, the CDR3 is TGTGCCAGCAGCTTACGGGCTAGCACAGATACGCAGTATTTT. Full variable domain (outside the CDR3, taken from reference TRBV7-3 and TRBJ2-3): GAGVSQTPSNKVTEKGKYVELRCDPISGHTALYWYRQSLGQGPEFLIYFQGTGAADDSGLPNDRFFAVRPEGSVSTLKIQRTERGDSAVYLCASSLRASTDTQYFGPGTRLTVL.

This clonotype was found many times. The chain joins TRBV12-3 or TRBV12-4 to TRBJ2-3; D could derive from TRBD1 or TRBD2 (5 bases each). The V gene lost 2 bases and the J gene lost 3 bases, with 9 bases spanning the gap. The length of the CDR3 is 14 residues. For the CDR3, the DNA is TGTGCCAGCAGTTTACCGGGGCGAACAGATACGCAGTATTTT. It codes for CASSLPGRTDTQYF.